This T cell receptor beta chain comes out of a study of blood T cell repertoires in COVID-19. Overall study context: COVID-19 samples collected from the United States, Italy and Spain covered acute and convalescent phases. PBMCs, B-cell-depleted T cells, or T cells were the source of the cDNA or gDNA that made up the material.

Seattle-derived patients entered the study during active infection and were followed longitudinally. Measured with immunoSEQ multiplex PCR; TCRdb has only the in-frame clones, and not every one. In the table there are about 300,000 clones, 75% to 90% of which are singletons. The CDR3 is made up of 17 amino acids. Germline CDR1 is SGHRS and CDR2 is YFSETQ. The trim removed 0 bases at V and 4 bases at J, leaving 6 bases unmatched. This TCR was sampled from a woman between 50 and 59 years old with COVID-19, enrolled during active disease. The material sequenced was peripheral blood. The chain combines TRBV5-1 with TRBJ2-6; 8 bases match TRBD1. The CDR3 nucleotides read TGCGCCAGCAGCTTGGGGGACAGGCTTTCAGGGGCCAACGTCCTGACTTTC. This encodes CASSLGDRLSGANVLTF.